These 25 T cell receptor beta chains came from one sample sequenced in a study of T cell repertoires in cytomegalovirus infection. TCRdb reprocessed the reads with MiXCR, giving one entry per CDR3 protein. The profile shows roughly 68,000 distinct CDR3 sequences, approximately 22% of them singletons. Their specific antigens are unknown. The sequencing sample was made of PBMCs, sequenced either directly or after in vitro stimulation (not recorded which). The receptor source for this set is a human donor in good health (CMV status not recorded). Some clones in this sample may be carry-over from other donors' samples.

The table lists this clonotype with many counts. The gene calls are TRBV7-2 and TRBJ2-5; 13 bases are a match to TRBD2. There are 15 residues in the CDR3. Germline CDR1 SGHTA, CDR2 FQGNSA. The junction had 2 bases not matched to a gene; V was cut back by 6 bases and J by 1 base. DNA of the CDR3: TGTGCCAGCAGTGGACTAGCGGGAGTCCAAGAGACCCAGTACTTC. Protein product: CASSGLAGVQETQYF. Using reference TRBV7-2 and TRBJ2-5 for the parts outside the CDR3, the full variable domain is GAGVSQSPSNKVTEKGKDVELRCDPISGHTALYWYRQSLGQGLEFLIYFQGNSAPDKSGLPSDRFSAERTGGSVSTLTIQRTQQEDSAVYLCASSGLAGVQETQYFGPGTRLLVL.

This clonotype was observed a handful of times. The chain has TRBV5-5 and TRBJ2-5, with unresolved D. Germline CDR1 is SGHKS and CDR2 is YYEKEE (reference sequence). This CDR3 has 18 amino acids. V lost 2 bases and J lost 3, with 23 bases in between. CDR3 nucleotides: TGTGCCAGCAGCTTTGGGGTTCGCAGAGAAAGACGGAAAGAGACCCAGTACTTC. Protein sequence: CASSFGVRRERRKETQYF.

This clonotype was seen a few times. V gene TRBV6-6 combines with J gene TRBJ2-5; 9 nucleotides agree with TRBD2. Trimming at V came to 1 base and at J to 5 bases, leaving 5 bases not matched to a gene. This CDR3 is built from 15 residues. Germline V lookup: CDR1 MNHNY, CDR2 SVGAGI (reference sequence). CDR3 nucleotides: TGTGCCAGCAGTTACTTGAGTAGCGGGAGCGAGACCCAGTACTTC. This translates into CASSYLSSGSETQYF.

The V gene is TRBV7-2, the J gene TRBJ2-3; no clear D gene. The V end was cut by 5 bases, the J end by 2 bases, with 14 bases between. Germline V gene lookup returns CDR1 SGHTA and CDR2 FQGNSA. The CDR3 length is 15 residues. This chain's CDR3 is CASSRHQQDTDTQYF. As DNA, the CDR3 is TGTGCCAGCAGCCGTCACCAGCAAGACACAGATACGCAGTATTTT.

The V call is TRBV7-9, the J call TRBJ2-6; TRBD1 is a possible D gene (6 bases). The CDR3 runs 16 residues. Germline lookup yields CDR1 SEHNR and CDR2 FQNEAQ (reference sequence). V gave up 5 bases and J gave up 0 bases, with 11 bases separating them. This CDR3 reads CASSATGPSGANVLTF. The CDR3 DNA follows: TGTGCCAGCAGCGCGACAGGCCCCTCTGGGGCCAACGTCCTGACTTTC. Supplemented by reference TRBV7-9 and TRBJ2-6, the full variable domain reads DTGVSQNPRHKITKRGQNVTFRCDPISEHNRLYWYRQTLGQGPEFLTYFQNEAQLEKSRLLSDRFSAERPKGSFSTLEIQRTEQGDSAMYLCASSATGPSGANVLTFGAGSRLTVL.

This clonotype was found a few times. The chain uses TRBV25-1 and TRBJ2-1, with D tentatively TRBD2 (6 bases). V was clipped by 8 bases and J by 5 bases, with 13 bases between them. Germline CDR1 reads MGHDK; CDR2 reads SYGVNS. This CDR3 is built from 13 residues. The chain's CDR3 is CASSGEVDNEQFF. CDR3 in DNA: TGTGCCAGCTCCGGGGAGGTAGACAATGAGCAGTTCTTC.

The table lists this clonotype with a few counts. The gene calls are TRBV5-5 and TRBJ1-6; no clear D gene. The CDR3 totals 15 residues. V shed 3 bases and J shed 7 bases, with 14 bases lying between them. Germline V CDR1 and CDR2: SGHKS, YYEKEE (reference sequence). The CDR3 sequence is CASSSWTVGNSPLHF. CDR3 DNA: TGTGCCAGCAGCTCCTGGACGGTTGGGAATTCACCCCTCCACTTT.

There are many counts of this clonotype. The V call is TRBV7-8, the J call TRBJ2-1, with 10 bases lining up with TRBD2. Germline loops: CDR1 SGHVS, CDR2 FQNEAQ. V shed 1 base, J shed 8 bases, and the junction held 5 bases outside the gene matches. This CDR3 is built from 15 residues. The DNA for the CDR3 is TGTGCCAGCAGCTTAGTTCCTAGCGGGAGTGATGAGCAGTTCTTC. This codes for CASSLVPSGSDEQFF.

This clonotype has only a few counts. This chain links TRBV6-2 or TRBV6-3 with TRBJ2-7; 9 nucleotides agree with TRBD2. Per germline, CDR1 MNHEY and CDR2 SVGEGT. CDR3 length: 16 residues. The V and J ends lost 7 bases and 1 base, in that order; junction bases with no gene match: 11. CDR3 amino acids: CASTSGLAMGSYEQYF. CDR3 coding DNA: TGTGCCAGCACCTCGGGACTAGCAATGGGATCCTACGAGCAGTACTTC.

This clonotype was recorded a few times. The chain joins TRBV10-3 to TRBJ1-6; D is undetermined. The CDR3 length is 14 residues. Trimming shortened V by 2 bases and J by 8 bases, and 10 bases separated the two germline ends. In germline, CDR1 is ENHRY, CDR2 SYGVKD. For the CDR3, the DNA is TGTGCCATCAGTGAGACCGGCCTTGATTCACCCCTCCACTTT. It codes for CAISETGLDSPLHF.

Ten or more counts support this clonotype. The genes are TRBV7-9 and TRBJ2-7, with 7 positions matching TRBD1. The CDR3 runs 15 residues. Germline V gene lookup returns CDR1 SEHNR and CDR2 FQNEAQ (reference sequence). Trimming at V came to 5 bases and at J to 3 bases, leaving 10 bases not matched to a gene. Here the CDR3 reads CASSPLRTGDYEQYF. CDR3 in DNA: TGTGCCAGCAGCCCTCTCCGGACAGGAGACTACGAGCAGTACTTC. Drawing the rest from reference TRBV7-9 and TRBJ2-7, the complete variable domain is DTGVSQNPRHKITKRGQNVTFRCDPISEHNRLYWYRQTLGQGPEFLTYFQNEAQLEKSRLLSDRFSAERPKGSFSTLEIQRTEQGDSAMYLCASSPLRTGDYEQYFGPGTRLTVT.

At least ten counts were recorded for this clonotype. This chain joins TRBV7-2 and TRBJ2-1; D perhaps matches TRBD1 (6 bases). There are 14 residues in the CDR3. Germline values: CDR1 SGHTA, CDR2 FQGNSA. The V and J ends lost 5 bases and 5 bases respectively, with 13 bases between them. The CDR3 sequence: CASSRTGTDNEQFF. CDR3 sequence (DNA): TGTGCCAGCAGCCGCACAGGGACCGACAATGAGCAGTTCTTC.

CDR3 protein: CASSPSNPDREAFF. As DNA, the CDR3 is TGTGCCAGCTCACCTTCGAACCCAGACAGGGAAGCTTTCTTT. This chain uses TRBV18 with TRBJ1-1, with a possible D match to TRBD1 (6 bases). The CDR3 has 14 residues. The V gene lost 3 bases and the J gene lost 8 bases, with 16 bases spanning the gap. The V gene's germline CDR1 is KGHSH and CDR2 LQKENI.

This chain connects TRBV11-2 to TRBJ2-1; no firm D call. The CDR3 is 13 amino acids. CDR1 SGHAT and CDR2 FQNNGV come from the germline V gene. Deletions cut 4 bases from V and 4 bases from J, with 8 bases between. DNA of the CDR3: TGTGCCAGCAGCTCGCAGAGATACAATGAGCAGTTCTTC. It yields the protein CASSSQRYNEQFF.

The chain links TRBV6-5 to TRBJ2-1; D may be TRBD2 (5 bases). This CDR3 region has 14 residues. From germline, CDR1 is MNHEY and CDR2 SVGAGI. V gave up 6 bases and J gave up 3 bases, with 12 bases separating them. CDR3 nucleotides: TGTGCCAGCAGCCAGACGGGGAACTACAATGAGCAGTTCTTC. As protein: CASSQTGNYNEQFF.

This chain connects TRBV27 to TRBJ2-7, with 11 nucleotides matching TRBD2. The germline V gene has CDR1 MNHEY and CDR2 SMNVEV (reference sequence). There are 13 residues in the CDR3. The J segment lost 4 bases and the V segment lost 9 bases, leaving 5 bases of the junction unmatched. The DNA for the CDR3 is TGTGCCAGTCGAGTAGCGGGAGGGTACGAGCAGTACGTC. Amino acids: CASRVAGGYEQYV.

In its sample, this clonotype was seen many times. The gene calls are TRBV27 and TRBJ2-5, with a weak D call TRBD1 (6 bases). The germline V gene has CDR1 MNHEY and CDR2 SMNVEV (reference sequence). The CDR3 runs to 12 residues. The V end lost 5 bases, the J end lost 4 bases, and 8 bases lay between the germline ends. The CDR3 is CASSPQGETQYF. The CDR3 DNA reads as TGTGCCAGCAGTCCACAGGGAGAGACCCAGTACTTC.

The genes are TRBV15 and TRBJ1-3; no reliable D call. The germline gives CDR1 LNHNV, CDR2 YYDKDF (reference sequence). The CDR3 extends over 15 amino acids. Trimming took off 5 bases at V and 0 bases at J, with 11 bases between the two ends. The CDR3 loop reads CATSLRFSSGNTIYF. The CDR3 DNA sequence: TGTGCCACCAGCTTACGATTCAGCTCTGGAAACACCATATATTTT.

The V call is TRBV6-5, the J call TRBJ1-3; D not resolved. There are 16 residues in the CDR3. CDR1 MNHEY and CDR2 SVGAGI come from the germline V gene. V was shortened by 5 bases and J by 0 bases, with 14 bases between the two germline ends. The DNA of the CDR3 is TGTGCCAGCAGTCAAGATGGGATCCCCTCTGGAAACACCATATATTTT. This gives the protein CASSQDGIPSGNTIYF.

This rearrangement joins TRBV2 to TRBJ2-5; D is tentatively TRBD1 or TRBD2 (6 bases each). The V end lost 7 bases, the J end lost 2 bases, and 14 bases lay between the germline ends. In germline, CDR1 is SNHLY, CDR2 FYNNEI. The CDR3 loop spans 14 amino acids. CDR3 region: CASKNRGDQETQYF. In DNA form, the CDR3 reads TGTGCCAGCAAAAATAGGGGGGATCAAGAGACCCAGTACTTC.

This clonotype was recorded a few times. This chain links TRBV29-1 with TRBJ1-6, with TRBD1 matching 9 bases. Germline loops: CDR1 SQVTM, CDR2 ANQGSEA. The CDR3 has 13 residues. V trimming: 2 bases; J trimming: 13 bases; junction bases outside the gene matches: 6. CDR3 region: CSVELGQGLPLHF. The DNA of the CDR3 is TGCAGCGTTGAACTGGGACAGGGCCTTCCCCTCCACTTT.

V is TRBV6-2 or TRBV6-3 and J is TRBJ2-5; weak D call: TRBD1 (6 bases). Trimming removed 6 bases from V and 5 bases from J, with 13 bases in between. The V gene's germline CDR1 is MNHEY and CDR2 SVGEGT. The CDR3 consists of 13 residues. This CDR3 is CASSLTGFETQYF. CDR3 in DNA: TGTGCCAGCAGCCTTACAGGGTTCGAGACCCAGTACTTC.

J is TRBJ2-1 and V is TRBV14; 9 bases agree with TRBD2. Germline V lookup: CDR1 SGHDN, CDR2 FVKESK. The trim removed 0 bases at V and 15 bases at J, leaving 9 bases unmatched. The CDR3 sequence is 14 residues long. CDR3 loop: CASSQDFAGTSLFF. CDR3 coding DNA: TGTGCCAGCAGCCAAGATTTCGCCGGGACTAGCCTGTTCTTC. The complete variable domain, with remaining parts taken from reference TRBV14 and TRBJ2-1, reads EAGVTQFPSHSVIEKGQTVTLRCDPISGHDNLYWYRRVMGKEIKFLLHFVKESKQDESGMPNNRFLAERTGGTYSTLKVQPAELEDSGVYFCASSQDFAGTSLFFGPGTRLTVL.

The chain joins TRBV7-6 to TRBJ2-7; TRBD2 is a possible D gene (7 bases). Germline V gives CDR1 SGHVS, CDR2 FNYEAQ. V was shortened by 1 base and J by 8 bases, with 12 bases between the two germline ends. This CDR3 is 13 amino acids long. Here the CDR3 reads CASSLGGGDKQYF. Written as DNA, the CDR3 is TGTGCCAGCAGCTTAGGTGGGGGGGACAAGCAGTACTTC. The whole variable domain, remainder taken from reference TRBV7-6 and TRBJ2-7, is GAGVSQSPRYKVTKRGQDVALRCDPISGHVSLYWYRQALGQGPEFLTYFNYEAQQDKSGLPNDRFSAERPEGSISTLTIQRTEQRDSAMYRCASSLGGGDKQYFGPGTRLTVT.

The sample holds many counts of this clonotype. The CDR3 region is CASSFPKGGAFF. The CDR3 DNA sequence: TGTGCCAGCAGTTTCCCCAAGGGAGGAGCTTTCTTT. The J gene is TRBJ1-1, the V gene TRBV12-3 or TRBV12-4; D gene uncertain. Between the trimmed V and J ends, which lost 3 bases and 10 bases, there was a span of 12 bases. The CDR3 runs 12 residues.